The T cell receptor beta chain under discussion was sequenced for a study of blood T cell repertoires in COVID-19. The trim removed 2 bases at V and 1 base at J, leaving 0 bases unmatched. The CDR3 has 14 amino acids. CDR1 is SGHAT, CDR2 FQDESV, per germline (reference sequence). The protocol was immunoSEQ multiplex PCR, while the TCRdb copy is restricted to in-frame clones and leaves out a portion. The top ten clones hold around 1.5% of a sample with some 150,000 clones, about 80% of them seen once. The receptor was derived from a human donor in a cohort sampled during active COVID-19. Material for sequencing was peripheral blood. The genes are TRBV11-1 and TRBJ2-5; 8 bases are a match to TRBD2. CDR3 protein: CASSLTSGQETQYF. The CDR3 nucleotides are TGTGCCAGCAGCTTAACTAGCGGCCAAGAGACCCAGTACTTC.